This is a list of T cell receptor beta chains from one sample in a study of blood T cells in healthy people across ages. TCRdb ran MiXCR on the 5' RACE reads and lists one entry per CDR3 protein. Altogether roughly 2 million distinct CDR3 sequences are present, 40% to 55% being singletons, with the ten largest covering over 2%. The sample comprised blood. The receptor source for this set is a woman between 40 and 50 years old in good health. The CDR3 runs from the conserved cysteine through the conserved F or W. Each record gives: J gene, D gene, clone size, V gene, CDR3 DNA, CDR3 protein. The D gene is left open where the match is weak. Clone size, where shown, is once, few, many, or a class for clones that have expanded.

j_call: TRBJ2-1
d_call: NA
clone_size: NA
v_call: TRBV15
cdr3_nt: TGTGCCACCAGCAGATCCGGCCGAGATGAGCAGTTCTTC
cdr3_aa: CATSRSGRDEQFF

j_call: TRBJ2-1
d_call: TRBD1
clone_size: NA
v_call: TRBV20-1
cdr3_nt: TGCAGTGCTGACCCCCCGACAGGGGGCGTATATGAGCAGTTCTTC
cdr3_aa: CSADPPTGGVYEQFF

j_call: TRBJ2-4
d_call: NA
clone_size: NA
v_call: TRBV6-5
cdr3_nt: TGTGCCAGCAACCATCCCGGGCCTCAAAACATTCAGTACTTC
cdr3_aa: CASNHPGPQNIQYF

j_call: TRBJ2-3
d_call: NA
clone_size: NA
v_call: TRBV28
cdr3_nt: TGTGCCAGCAGTTTACAACGCGGAATCACAGGGCTGGGAGATACGCAGTATTTT
cdr3_aa: CASSLQRGITGLGDTQYF

j_call: TRBJ2-3
d_call: TRBD1
clone_size: NA
v_call: TRBV14
cdr3_nt: TGTGCCAGCAGTCTTAAAACGGGACAGGGTCAGTATTTT
cdr3_aa: CASSLKTGQGQYF

j_call: TRBJ2-5
d_call: TRBD1
clone_size: NA
v_call: TRBV20-1
cdr3_nt: TGCAGTGCGACCATCCCGACAGGGGGCTGGGTAGTGGAGACCCAGTACTTC
cdr3_aa: CSATIPTGGWVVETQYF

j_call: TRBJ1-6
d_call: NA
clone_size: NA
v_call: TRBV27
cdr3_nt: TGTGCCAGCAGCGCAGGGAGGGTAAATTCACCCCTCCACTTT
cdr3_aa: CASSAGRVNSPLHF

j_call: TRBJ1-5
d_call: NA
clone_size: NA
v_call: TRBV3-1
cdr3_nt: TGTGCCAGCAGCCAGACTACTCGCAATCAGCCCCAGCATTTT
cdr3_aa: CASSQTTRNQPQHF

j_call: TRBJ2-4
d_call: NA
clone_size: NA
v_call: TRBV20-1
cdr3_nt: TGCAGTGCAGGGAGCCGCACAGATACGCAGTACTTC
cdr3_aa: CSAGSRTDTQYF

j_call: TRBJ2-7
d_call: NA
clone_size: NA
v_call: TRBV20-1
cdr3_nt: TGCAGTGCTAGCCGGGCTCCAACCGAGCAGTACTTC
cdr3_aa: CSASRAPTEQYF

j_call: TRBJ2-7
d_call: TRBD1
clone_size: NA
v_call: TRBV5-1
cdr3_nt: TGCGCCAGCAGGAGGGGGCTCCCCTACGAGCAGTACTTC
cdr3_aa: CASRRGLPYEQYF

j_call: TRBJ2-3
d_call: NA
clone_size: NA
v_call: TRBV12-5
cdr3_nt: TGTGCTAGTGGCGGGTCAGACAGCACAGATACGCAGTATTTT
cdr3_aa: CASGGSDSTDTQYF

j_call: TRBJ2-3
d_call: TRBD2
clone_size: NA
v_call: TRBV11-2
cdr3_nt: TGTGCCACCTCGGGACTAGCGGGGGCCAAACGCACAGATACGCAGTATTTT
cdr3_aa: CATSGLAGAKRTDTQYF

j_call: TRBJ1-2
d_call: NA
clone_size: NA
v_call: TRBV6-5
cdr3_nt: TGTGCCAGTCACCGGGCCTCCTATGGCTACACCTTC
cdr3_aa: CASHRASYGYTF

j_call: TRBJ1-5
d_call: NA
clone_size: NA
v_call: TRBV10-3
cdr3_nt: TGTGCCACCCGGACAGGCAATCAGCCCCAGCATTTT
cdr3_aa: CATRTGNQPQHF

j_call: TRBJ2-5
d_call: TRBD1
clone_size: few
v_call: TRBV28
cdr3_nt: TGTGCCAGCAGGCAGACAGGGGTCGGAGAGACCCAGTACTTC
cdr3_aa: CASRQTGVGETQYF

j_call: TRBJ1-5
d_call: NA
clone_size: NA
v_call: TRBV12-3/TRBV12-4
cdr3_nt: TGTGCCAGCAGTTTCGGGGAGGGTAATCAGCCCCAGCATTTT
cdr3_aa: CASSFGEGNQPQHF

j_call: TRBJ2-7
d_call: NA
clone_size: few
v_call: TRBV6-2/TRBV6-3
cdr3_nt: TGTGCCAGCAGAGAATCAGGGAACCGAATGGGCGAGCAGTACTTC
cdr3_aa: CASRESGNRMGEQYF

j_call: TRBJ2-1
d_call: NA
clone_size: NA
v_call: TRBV20-1
cdr3_nt: TGCAGTGCTAGTGGGGGCGGACTCGTCTACAATGAGCAGTTCTTC
cdr3_aa: CSASGGGLVYNEQFF

j_call: TRBJ2-7
d_call: NA
clone_size: NA
v_call: TRBV7-2
cdr3_nt: TGTGCCAGCAGCTTAGCTGTAGCGAAGACCTACGAGCAGTACTTC
cdr3_aa: CASSLAVAKTYEQYF

j_call: TRBJ2-1
d_call: NA
clone_size: NA
v_call: TRBV29-1
cdr3_nt: TGCAGCTTCGGCCCGGCTTCCTACAATGAGCAGTTCTTC
cdr3_aa: CSFGPASYNEQFF

j_call: TRBJ2-1
d_call: NA
clone_size: few
v_call: TRBV29-1
cdr3_nt: TGCAGCGTTGAACCCCCCGGGATTTACAATGAGCAGTTCTTC
cdr3_aa: CSVEPPGIYNEQFF

j_call: TRBJ2-5
d_call: TRBD2
clone_size: NA
v_call: TRBV7-2
cdr3_nt: TGTGCCAGCAGCTTTAGCGGGGGGGCCCCCGTGAGAGAGACCCAGTACTTC
cdr3_aa: CASSFSGGAPVRETQYF

j_call: TRBJ1-2
d_call: NA
clone_size: few
v_call: TRBV6-1
cdr3_nt: TGTGCCAGCAGTGAACCAGGGGATGGCTACACCTTC
cdr3_aa: CASSEPGDGYTF

j_call: TRBJ2-3
d_call: TRBD2
clone_size: once
v_call: TRBV6-5
cdr3_nt: TGTGCCAGCAGTATTAGCGGGGGGCCGCCAGATACGCAGTATTTT
cdr3_aa: CASSISGGPPDTQYF

j_call: TRBJ2-7
d_call: NA
clone_size: few
v_call: TRBV29-1
cdr3_nt: TGCAGCGTTGAGGAAGCAGGGGGAGGCGAGCAGTACTTC
cdr3_aa: CSVEEAGGGEQYF

j_call: TRBJ1-5
d_call: NA
clone_size: NA
v_call: TRBV13
cdr3_nt: TGTGCCAGCTCCGAGGGGATCGGCAATCAGCCCCAGCATTTT
cdr3_aa: CASSEGIGNQPQHF